The clone carrying this TCR beta chain turned up a few times. Germline assignment: CDR1 SGHRS and CDR2 YFSETQ. J was trimmed by 3 bases and V by 4 bases; bases with no gene match: 9. This CDR3 is built from 15 residues. The data are from a study of T-cell reconstitution after alpha-beta-depleted transplantation in children. For TCRbeta, the library was prepared with unique molecular identifiers. TCRdb reprocessed the PCR reads via MiXCR and lists one record per CDR3 protein. The data hold hundreds of thousands of distinct CDR3 sequences, with approximately 20% observed a single time. This receptor was taken from a human donor who donated a stem cell graft to a child with acute lymphoblastic leukemia. The V call is TRBV5-1, the J call TRBJ1-2; TRBD1 agrees at 7 bases. Sample: PBMCs from the stem cell graft donor, taken from the stem cell graft. The CDR3 here is CASSTRPGTDYGYTF. The CDR3, as DNA: TGCGCCAGCAGCACCCGGCCCGGGACAGACTATGGCTACACCTTC.